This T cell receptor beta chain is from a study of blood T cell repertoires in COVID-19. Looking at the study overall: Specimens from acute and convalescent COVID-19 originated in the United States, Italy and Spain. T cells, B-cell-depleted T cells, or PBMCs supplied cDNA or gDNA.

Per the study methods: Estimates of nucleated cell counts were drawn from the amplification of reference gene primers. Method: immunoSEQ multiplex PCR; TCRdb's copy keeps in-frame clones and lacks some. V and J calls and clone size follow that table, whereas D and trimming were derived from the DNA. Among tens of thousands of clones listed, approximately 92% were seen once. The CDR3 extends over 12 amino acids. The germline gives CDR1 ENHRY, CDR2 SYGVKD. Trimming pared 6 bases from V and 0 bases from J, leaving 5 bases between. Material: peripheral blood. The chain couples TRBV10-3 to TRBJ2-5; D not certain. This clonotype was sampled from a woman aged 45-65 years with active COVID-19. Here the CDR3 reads CAISQYQETQYF. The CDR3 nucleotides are TGTGCCATCAGCCAGTACCAAGAGACCCAGTACTTC.